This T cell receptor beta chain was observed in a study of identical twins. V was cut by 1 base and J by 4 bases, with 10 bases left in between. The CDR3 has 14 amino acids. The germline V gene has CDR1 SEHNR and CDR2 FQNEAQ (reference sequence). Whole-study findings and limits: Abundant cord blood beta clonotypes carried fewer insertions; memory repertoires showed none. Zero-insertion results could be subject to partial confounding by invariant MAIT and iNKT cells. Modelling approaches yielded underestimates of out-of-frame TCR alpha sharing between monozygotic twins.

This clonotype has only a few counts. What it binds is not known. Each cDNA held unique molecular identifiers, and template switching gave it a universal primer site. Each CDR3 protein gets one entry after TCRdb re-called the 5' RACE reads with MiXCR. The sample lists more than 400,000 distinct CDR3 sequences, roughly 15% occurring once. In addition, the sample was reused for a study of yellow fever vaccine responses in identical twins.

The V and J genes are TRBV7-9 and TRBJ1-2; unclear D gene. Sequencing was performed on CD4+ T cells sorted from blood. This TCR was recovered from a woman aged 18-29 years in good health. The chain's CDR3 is CASSLEVYRYGYTF. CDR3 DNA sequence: TGTGCCAGCAGCTTAGAAGTTTACCGCTATGGCTACACCTTC.